Listed here is a single T cell receptor beta chain. Per the original methods: Amplification from reference gene primers served as the basis for estimated nucleated cell counts. Method: immunoSEQ multiplex PCR; TCRdb's copy keeps in-frame clones and lacks some. The D gene and trimming were derived from the DNA, and the V and J assignments and clone size from that table. The data contain approximately 170,000 clones, roughly 86% of them singletons. The source of the sample is a study of blood T cell repertoires in COVID-19. Study overall: Acute and convalescent COVID-19 specimens originated in the United States, Italy and Spain. T cells, B-cell-depleted T cells, or PBMCs supplied cDNA or gDNA.

The material sequenced was peripheral blood. This clonotype was obtained from a woman of 80 years or more in a cohort sampled during active or convalescent COVID-19.

DNA of the CDR3: TGTGCCAGCAGTGGGACTCCCCAAGAGACCCAGTACTTC. It yields the protein CASSGTPQETQYF. The chain recombines TRBV27 with TRBJ2-5; D is possibly TRBD2 (6 bases). The V gene lost 5 bases and the J gene lost 1 base, with 8 bases spanning the gap. Germline V lookup: CDR1 MNHEY, CDR2 SMNVEV (reference sequence). There are 13 residues in the CDR3.